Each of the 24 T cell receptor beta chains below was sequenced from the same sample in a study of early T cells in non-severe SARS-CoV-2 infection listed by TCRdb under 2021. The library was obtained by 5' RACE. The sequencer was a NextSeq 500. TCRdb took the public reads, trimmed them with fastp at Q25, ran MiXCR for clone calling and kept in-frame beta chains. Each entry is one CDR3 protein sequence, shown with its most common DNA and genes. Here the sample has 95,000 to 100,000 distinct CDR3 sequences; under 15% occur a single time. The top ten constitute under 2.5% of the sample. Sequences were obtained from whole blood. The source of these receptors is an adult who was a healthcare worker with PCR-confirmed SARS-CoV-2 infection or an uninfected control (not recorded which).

CDR3 region: CASGTVNSPLHF. As DNA, the CDR3 is TGTGCCAGCGGCACAGTGAATTCACCCCTCCACTTT. The genes are TRBV9 and TRBJ1-6; D is uncertain. Germline V gene sequence: CDR1 SGDLS, CDR2 YYNGEE. Deletions cut 7 bases from V and 7 bases from J, with 9 bases between. The CDR3 runs 12 residues.

The CDR3: CASSPNLGARYTF. The CDR3 bases are TGTGCCAGCAGTCCCAATTTAGGGGCCCGATACACCTTC. This chain uses TRBV28 with TRBJ1-2, with D possibly being TRBD1 (5 bases). CDR1 MDHEN and CDR2 SYDVKM come from the germline V gene. The CDR3 totals 13 residues. V was trimmed by 5 bases and J by 11 bases, leaving 18 bases between them.

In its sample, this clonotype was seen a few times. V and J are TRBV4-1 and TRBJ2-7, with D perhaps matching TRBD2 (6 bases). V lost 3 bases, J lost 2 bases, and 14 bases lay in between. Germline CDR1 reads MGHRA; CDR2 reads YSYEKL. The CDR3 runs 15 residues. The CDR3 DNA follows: TGCGCCAGCAGCCAGCTGACTAGTCCGGCCTACGAGCAGTACTTC. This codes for CASSQLTSPAYEQYF.

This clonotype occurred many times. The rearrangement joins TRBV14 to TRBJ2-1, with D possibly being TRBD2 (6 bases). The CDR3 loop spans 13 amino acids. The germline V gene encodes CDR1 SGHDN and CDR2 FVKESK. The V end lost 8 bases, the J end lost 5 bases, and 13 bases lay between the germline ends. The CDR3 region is CASGYRTNNEQFF. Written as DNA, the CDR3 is TGTGCCAGCGGGTACAGGACTAACAATGAGCAGTTCTTC.

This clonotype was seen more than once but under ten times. The CDR3 here is CASSPGTGGTEAFF. In nucleotides, the CDR3 is TGTGCCAGCAGCCCTGGGACAGGGGGCACTGAAGCTTTCTTT. The chain has TRBV7-2 and TRBJ1-1, with 11 bases identical to TRBD1. The CDR3 has 14 residues. CDR1 SGHTA and CDR2 FQGNSA come from the germline V gene. Unmatched junction bases numbered 3, after V lost 5 bases and J lost 4 bases.

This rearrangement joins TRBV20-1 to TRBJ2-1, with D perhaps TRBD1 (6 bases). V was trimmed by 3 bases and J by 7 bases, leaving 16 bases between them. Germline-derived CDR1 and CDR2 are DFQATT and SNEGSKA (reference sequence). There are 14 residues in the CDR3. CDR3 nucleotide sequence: TGCAGTGCTAGCCCTGAGGGGGTGGGTAATGAGCAGTTCTTC. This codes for CSASPEGVGNEQFF.

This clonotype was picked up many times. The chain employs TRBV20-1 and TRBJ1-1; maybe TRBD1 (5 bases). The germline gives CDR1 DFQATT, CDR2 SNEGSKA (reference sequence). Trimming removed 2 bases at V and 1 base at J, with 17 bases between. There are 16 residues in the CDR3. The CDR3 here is CSARRRTGTENTEAFF. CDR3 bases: TGCAGTGCTAGAAGGCGTACCGGGACGGAGAACACTGAAGCTTTCTTT.

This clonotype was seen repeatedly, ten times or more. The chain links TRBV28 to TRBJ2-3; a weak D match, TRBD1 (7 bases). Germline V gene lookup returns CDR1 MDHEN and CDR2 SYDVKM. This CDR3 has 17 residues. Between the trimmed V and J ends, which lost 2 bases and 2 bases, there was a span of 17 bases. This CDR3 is CASSLPYRGGFTDTQYF. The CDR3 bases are TGTGCCAGCAGTTTACCCTACAGGGGAGGTTTCACAGATACGCAGTATTTT.

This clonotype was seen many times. The CDR3 spells CASSLELPGSYEQYF. CDR3 nucleotides: TGTGCCAGCAGCTTGGAACTACCAGGCTCCTACGAGCAGTACTTC. The genes are TRBV11-2 and TRBJ2-7; D unresolved. Trimming took 3 bases from V and 0 from J, leaving 12 bases between them. The CDR3 runs to 15 residues. Germline V gives CDR1 SGHAT, CDR2 FQNNGV.

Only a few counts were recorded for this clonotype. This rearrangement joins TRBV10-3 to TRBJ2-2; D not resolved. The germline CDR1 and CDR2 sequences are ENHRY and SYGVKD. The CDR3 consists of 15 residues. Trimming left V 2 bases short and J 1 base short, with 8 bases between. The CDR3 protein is CAISELGWNTGELFF. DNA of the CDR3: TGTGCCATCAGTGAGCTAGGGTGGAACACCGGGGAGCTGTTTTTT.

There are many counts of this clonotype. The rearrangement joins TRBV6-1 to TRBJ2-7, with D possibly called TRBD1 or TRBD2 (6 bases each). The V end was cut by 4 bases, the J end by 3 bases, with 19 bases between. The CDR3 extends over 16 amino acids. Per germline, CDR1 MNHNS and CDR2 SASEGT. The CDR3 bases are TGTGCCAGCAGTGGACCGGCGGGACAACCGAACTACGAGCAGTACTTC. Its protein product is CASSGPAGQPNYEQYF.

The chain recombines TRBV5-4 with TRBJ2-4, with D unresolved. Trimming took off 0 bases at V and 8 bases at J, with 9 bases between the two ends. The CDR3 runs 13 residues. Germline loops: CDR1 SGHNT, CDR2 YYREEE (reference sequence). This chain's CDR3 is CASSLDGRDIQYF. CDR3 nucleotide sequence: TGTGCCAGCAGCTTGGATGGGCGAGACATTCAGTACTTC.

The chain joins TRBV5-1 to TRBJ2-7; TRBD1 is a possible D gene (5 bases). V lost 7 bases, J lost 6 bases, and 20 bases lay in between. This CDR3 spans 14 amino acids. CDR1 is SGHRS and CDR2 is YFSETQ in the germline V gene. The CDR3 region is CASGKGSPPPEQYF. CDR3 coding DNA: TGCGCCAGCGGAAAGGGGTCCCCCCCTCCCGAGCAGTACTTC.

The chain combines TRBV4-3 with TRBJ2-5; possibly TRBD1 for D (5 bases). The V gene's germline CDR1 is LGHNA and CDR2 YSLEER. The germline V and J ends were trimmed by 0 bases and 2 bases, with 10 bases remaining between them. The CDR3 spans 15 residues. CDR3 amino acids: CASSQETDTQETQYF. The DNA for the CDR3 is TGCGCCAGCAGCCAAGAGACAGACACTCAAGAGACCCAGTACTTC.

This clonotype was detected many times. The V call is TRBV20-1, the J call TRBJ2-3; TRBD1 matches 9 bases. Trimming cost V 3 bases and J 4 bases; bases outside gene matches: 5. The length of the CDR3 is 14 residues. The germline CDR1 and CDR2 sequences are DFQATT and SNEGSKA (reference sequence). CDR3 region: CSASVGQGSDTQYF. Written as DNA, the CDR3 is TGCAGTGCTAGCGTAGGACAGGGGTCAGATACGCAGTATTTT.

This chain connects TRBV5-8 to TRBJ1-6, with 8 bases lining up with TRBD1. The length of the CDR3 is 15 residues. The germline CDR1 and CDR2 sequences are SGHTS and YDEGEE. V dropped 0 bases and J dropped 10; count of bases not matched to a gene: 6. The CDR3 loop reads CASSLVQGAVSPLHF. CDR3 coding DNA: TGTGCCAGCAGCTTGGTTCAGGGGGCGGTATCACCCCTCCACTTT.

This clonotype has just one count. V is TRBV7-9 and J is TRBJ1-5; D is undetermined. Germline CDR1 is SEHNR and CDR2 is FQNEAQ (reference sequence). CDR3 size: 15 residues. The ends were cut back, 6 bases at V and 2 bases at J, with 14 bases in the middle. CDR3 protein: CASSNHQEGNQPQHF. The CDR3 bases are TGTGCCAGCAGTAACCACCAGGAGGGCAATCAGCCCCAGCATTTT.

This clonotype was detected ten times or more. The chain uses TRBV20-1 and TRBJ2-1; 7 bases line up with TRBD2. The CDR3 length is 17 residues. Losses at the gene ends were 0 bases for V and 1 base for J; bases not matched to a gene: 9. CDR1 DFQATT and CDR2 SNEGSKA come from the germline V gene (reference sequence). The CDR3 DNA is TGCAGTGCTAGAGATTCCACGGGCGGGAGATCCTACAATGAGCAGTTCTTC. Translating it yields CSARDSTGGRSYNEQFF.

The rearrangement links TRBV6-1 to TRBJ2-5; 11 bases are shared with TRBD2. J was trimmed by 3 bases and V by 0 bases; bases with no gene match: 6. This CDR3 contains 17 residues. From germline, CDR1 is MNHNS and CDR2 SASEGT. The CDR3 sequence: CASSEALGTSGKETQYF. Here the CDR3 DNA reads TGTGCCAGCAGTGAAGCACTGGGGACTAGCGGTAAAGAGACCCAGTACTTC.

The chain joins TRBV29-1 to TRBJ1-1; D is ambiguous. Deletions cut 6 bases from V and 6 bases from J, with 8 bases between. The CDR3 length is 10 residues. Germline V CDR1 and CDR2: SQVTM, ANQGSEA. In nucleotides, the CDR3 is TGCAGCGTACGAACCGCTGAAGCTTTCTTT. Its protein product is CSVRTAEAFF.

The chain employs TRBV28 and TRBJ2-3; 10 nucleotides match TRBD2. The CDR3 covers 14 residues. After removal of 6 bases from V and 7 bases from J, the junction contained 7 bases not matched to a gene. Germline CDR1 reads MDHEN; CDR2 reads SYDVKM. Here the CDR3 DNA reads TGTGCCAGCAGCAGCGGGGGGGCCGGGAATACGCAGTATTTT. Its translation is CASSSGGAGNTQYF. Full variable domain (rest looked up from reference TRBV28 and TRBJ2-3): DVKVTQSSRYLVKRTGEKVFLECVQDMDHENMFWYRQDPGLGLRLIYFSYDVKMKEKGDIPEGYSVSREKKERFSLILESASTNQTSMYLCASSSGGAGNTQYFGPGTRLTVL.

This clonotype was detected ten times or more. CDR3 in DNA: TGTGCCAGCAGCTTAGGCCTTGGCAGGGGGCAAGAGACCCAGTACTTC. Its protein is CASSLGLGRGQETQYF. V and J are TRBV11-3 and TRBJ2-5; 7 nucleotides align to TRBD1. Germline trimming cut 1 base from V and 2 bases from J; bases unmatched to any gene: 7. Germline loops: CDR1 SGHNT, CDR2 YENEEA. This CDR3 is built from 16 residues.

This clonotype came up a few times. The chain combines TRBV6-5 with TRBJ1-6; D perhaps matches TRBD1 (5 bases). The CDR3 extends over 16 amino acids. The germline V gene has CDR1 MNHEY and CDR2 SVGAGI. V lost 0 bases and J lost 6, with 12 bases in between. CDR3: CASSYSSGSPNSPLHF. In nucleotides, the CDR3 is TGTGCCAGCAGTTACTCGTCAGGGTCCCCTAATTCACCCCTCCACTTT.

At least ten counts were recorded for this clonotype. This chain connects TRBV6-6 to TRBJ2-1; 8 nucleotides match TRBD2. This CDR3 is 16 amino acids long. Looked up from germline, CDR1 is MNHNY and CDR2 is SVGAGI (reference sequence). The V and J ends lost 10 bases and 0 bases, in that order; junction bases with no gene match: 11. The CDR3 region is CATEGLAGSSYNEQFF. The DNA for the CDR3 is TGTGCCACGGAGGGCTTAGCGGGGAGCTCCTACAATGAGCAGTTCTTC.